The sequence of this TCR beta chain was determined in a study of blood T cells in healthy people across ages (dated by TCRdb to between 2014 and 2017). Background on the whole study: Template switching captured roughly one uniquely barcoded TCR beta cDNA molecule per two T cells in model experiments. Age-related changes in TCR beta repertoire diversity were measured in the study by deep sequencing normalized with unique cDNA molecular identifiers. Using the same blood draw, the study looked at two additional independent replicas of 1 million unique cDNA reads for two donors, one aged 18 to 30 and the other aged 80 or older. To avoid experimental bias, donors of different ages were randomly spread across the sequencing lanes. Four age groups were formed from the donors: young (average 16 years), middle-aged (more than 35), aged (62) and long-lived (82). Study-wide findings and limitations: Because the CMV infection status of the donors was unknown, age-related changes in expanded clonotypes may potentially have been confounded. The long-lived group showed more naive CD4+ T cells, fewer expanded clones and increased TCR diversity than the aged group, suggesting age selection. Estimates of total diversity based on one million sequenced T cells were regarded as lower bounds and as underestimates. As age increased, observed TCR beta diversity per million T cells dropped in a roughly linear way, and a significant reduction was already evident by age around 41. Because profiling used bulk unsorted PBMCs, naive and antigen-experienced compartments could not be compared conclusively. There was a strong correlation between observed TCR beta diversity and the percentage of naive T cells measured by flow cytometry.

With respect to this clonotype: Its antigen is still unknown. No quality values exist for individual bases; no much larger clone is one base distant.

The CDR3 holds 14 amino acids from the cysteine to the phenylalanine. Only the CDR3 part of the read is kept: 42 bases, read in frame from the first base. Sequences MNHEY (CDR1) and SVGAGI (CDR2) are obtained from the germline V gene. The library came from 5' RACE. Instrument on record: Illumina HiSeq 2500. A second PCR of roughly 7 to 11 cycles was performed with a sample-barcoded 5' primer and a J-beta primer mix. A template-switch 5' adaptor carrying 12 random nucleotides introduced a unique molecular identifier onto each TCR beta cDNA molecule. Each sample yielded at least 2.5 million CDR3-containing paired-end reads. The Mint cDNA synthesis kit, primed by a TRBC-specific oligonucleotide, was used to synthesize first-strand cDNA from all RNA. All cDNA was treated with uracil-DNA glycosylase and then went through a first 18-cycle PCR with the universal primers M1SS and BC2_uni_R. Processing in the source paper ran as follows. Each sample was normalized by randomly selecting 1 million high-quality reads, each carrying a distinct molecular identifier. Instead of being binned into consensus sequences, reads with shared molecular identifiers were discarded. MiTCR, with a Q25 quality threshold and the strictest error-elimination algorithm, was used for CDR3 identification, clonotype clustering and error correction. Lower-bound total TCR beta diversity was estimated with a nonparametric unseen species model using Euler transformation. The raw public data were reprocessed by TCRdb itself: fastp quality trimming at Q25, MiXCR clonotype calling, in-frame beta chains only. All rows with the same CDR3 protein become a single entry with the most common DNA and genes. What appears here as the V and J calls and clone size reflects TCRdb's work, not the paper's. The sample table holds about 1.4 million distinct CDR3 sequences, of which 59% were seen once. The top ten hold 6.7% of the sample.

Donors were around 37 systemically healthy Caucasian individuals from Russia aged roughly 6 to 90 years. Roughly 9 milliliters of peripheral blood were drawn from each donor into EDTA-treated Vacutainer tubes. Ficoll-Paque density-gradient centrifugation was used to isolate PBMCs, with at least 6.5 million per sample. Total RNA, at least 6 micrograms per sample, was extracted from PBMCs with Trizol reagent. For every donor, an aliquot of PBMCs went through flow cytometry to measure the percentages of naive CD45RAhigh/CD27high T cells. This receptor was taken from a man in his late teens or twenties in good health. The sequenced sample was blood. The rearranged chain carries TRBV6-5 and TRBJ2-5; there is no confident call for the D gene. The closer fit of TRBJ2-1 to the DNA end suggests the J call may be wrong. The CDR3 corresponds to CASGPTEYQETQFF. The nucleotide sequence reads as follows: TGTGCCAGCGGCCCGACGGAGTACCAAGAGACCCAGTTCTTC.